This TCR beta chain was sequenced during a study of blood T cell repertoires in COVID-19. Study summary: From T cells, B-cell-depleted T cells, or PBMCs came the material, which was cDNA or gDNA.

A Seattle source enrolled patients during active infection and followed them longitudinally. Authors' methods: It was from reference gene primer amplification that nucleated cell counts were estimated. Produced via immunoSEQ multiplex PCR; TCRdb's table is partial and in-frame only. That table gives V, J and clone size, and the DNA gave D and trimming. The sample records roughly 330,000 clones, approximately 86% being singletons. Trimming took 6 bases from V and 7 from J, leaving 13 bases between them. This CDR3 has 14 amino acids. CDR1 and CDR2 (germline): LNHDA, SQIVND (reference sequence). This clone was recorded a few times.

Specimen: peripheral blood. The TCR comes from a man aged 25-45 years with COVID-19, enrolled during active disease. The genes are TRBV19 and TRBJ1-6; tentative D call: TRBD1 (5 bases). Here the CDR3 reads CASRGGVSNSPLHF. The CDR3 DNA follows: TGTGCCAGTAGGGGAGGGGTCAGCAATTCACCCCTCCACTTT.